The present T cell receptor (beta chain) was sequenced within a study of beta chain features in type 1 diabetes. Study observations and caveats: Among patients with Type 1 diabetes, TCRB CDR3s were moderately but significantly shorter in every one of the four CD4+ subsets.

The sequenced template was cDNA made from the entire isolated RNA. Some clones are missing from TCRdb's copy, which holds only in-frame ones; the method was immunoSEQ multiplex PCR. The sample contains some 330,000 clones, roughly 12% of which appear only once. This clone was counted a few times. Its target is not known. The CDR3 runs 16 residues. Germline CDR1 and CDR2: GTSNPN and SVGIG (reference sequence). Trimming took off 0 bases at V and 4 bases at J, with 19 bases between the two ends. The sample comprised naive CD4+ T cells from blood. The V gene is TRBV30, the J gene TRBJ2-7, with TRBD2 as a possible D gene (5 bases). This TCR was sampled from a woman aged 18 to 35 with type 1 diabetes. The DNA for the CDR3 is TGTGCCTGGAGTGTACCGGGTCGCGGGCAGGCGTACGAGCAGTACTTC. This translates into CAWSVPGRGQAYEQYF.